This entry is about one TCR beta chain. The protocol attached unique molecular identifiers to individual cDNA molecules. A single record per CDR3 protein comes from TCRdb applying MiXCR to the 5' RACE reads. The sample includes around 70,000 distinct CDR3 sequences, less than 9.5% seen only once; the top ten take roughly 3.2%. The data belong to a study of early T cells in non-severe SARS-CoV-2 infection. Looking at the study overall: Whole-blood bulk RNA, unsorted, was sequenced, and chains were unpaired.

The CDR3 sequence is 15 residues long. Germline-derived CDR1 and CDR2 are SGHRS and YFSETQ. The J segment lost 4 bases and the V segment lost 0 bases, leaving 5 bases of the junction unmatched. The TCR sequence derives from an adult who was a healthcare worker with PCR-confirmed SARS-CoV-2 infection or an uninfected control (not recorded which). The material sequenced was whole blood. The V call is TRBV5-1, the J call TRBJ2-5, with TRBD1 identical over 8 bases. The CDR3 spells CASSLGDRLRETQYF. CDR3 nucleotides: TGCGCCAGCAGCTTGGGGGACAGGCTGCGAGAGACCCAGTACTTC.